A single sample gave rise to the 24 T cell receptor beta chains below, sequenced in a study of control samples from healthy donors and cancer patients. Some clones are missing from TCRdb's copy, which holds only in-frame ones; the method was immunoSEQ multiplex PCR. The sample includes approximately 100,000 clones, approximately 89% of them seen just once. The sample consisted of blood. Source of these receptors: a man under 40 in good health.

V gene TRBV11-2 combines with J gene TRBJ1-2; D call uncertain. Germline V CDR1 and CDR2: SGHAT, FQNNGV. V lost 5 bases and J 0 bases, leaving 13 bases between the germline ends. The CDR3 is 15 amino acids. The CDR3 protein is CASSTLLTANYGYTF. Written as DNA, the CDR3 is TGTGCCAGCAGCACCTTACTGACGGCTAACTATGGCTACACCTTC.

V and J are TRBV7-4 and TRBJ2-7, with D perhaps assigned TRBD1 or TRBD2 (5 bases each). The CDR3 runs 16 residues. Germline lookup yields CDR1 SGHVT and CDR2 SQSDAQ. The ends were cut back, 1 base at V and 0 bases at J, with 13 bases in the middle. CDR3 DNA sequence: TGTGCCAGCAGCTTAGGTCTGGGGACCCGCTCCTACGAGCAGTACTTC. Its protein is CASSLGLGTRSYEQYF.

This chain connects TRBV15 to TRBJ1-3, with D possibly matching TRBD1 (6 bases). V dropped 0 bases and J dropped 4 bases, with 10 bases sitting between them. CDR3 length equals 15 residues. Germline CDR1 and CDR2: LNHNV and YYDKDF (reference sequence). The CDR3 loop reads CATSRDGQPGNTIYF. The CDR3 nucleotides are TGTGCCACCAGCAGAGATGGACAGCCCGGAAACACCATATATTTT.

This chain joins TRBV3-1 (or the pseudogene TRBV3-2) and TRBJ1-1; TRBD1 might be the D (6 bases). V lost 6 bases and J lost 7, with 12 bases in between. The CDR3 spans 12 residues. From germline, CDR1 is LGHDT and CDR2 YNNKEL (reference sequence). The CDR3 nucleotides are TGTGCCAGCAGAGGGGGGCCGAGTGAAGCTTTCTTT. Protein product: CASRGGPSEAFF.

In this sample, this clone turned up a few times. The chain carries TRBV11-2 and TRBJ2-5; D ambiguous. V was pared by 0 bases and J by 5 bases, with 13 bases between. There are 15 residues in the CDR3. Germline V gives CDR1 SGHAT, CDR2 FQNNGV. This CDR3 is CASSLDFAPGETQYF. The CDR3, as DNA: TGTGCCAGCAGCTTAGATTTTGCACCCGGTGAGACCCAGTACTTC.

The CDR3 coding sequence is TGTGCCAGCAGCTTGGAGGGGAGCTCCTACAATGAGCAGTTCTTC. Amino acids: CASSLEGSSYNEQFF. This sequence joins TRBV5-8 and TRBJ2-1; TRBD1 or TRBD2 may be the D gene (5 bases each). Trimming removed 0 bases from V and 0 bases from J, with 7 bases in between. This CDR3 contains 15 residues. Germline lookup yields CDR1 SGHTS and CDR2 YDEGEE.

This chain joins TRBV27 and TRBJ1-4, with unresolved D. The CDR3 is made up of 11 amino acids. Germline-derived CDR1 and CDR2 are MNHEY and SMNVEV (reference sequence). With 5 bases removed from V and 7 bases from J, the gap between germline ends came to 5 bases. The CDR3 DNA reads TGTGCCAGCAGTCCGGGTGAAAAACTGTTTTTT. It specifies CASSPGEKLFF.

The V gene is TRBV5-1, the J gene TRBJ1-6; the D is unclear. The CDR3 contains 15 residues. V was shortened by 0 bases and J by 5 bases, with 9 bases between the two germline ends. CDR1 and CDR2 from the germline V gene are SGHRS and YFSETQ. The CDR3 protein is CASSLEAVNNSPLHF. The CDR3 DNA reads TGCGCCAGCAGCTTGGAGGCGGTAAATAATTCACCCCTCCACTTT.

This rearrangement joins TRBV19 to TRBJ2-1; TRBD2 matches 12 bases. The CDR3 contains 15 residues. V dropped 7 bases and J dropped 5; count of bases not matched to a gene: 6. Germline V gene data show CDR1 as LNHDA and CDR2 as SQIVND (reference sequence). Here the CDR3 reads CASTQLAGGDNEQFF. Here the CDR3 DNA reads TGTGCCAGTACCCAACTAGCGGGGGGAGACAATGAGCAGTTCTTC.

The chain employs TRBV9 and TRBJ1-2, with 7 nucleotides matching TRBD1. The CDR3 consists of 15 residues. The germline V gene has CDR1 SGDLS and CDR2 YYNGEE. Trimming at V came to 0 bases and at J to 1 base, leaving 3 bases not matched to a gene. The CDR3 sequence is CASSVDRGNNYGYTF. For the CDR3, the DNA is TGTGCCAGCAGCGTAGACAGGGGAAATAACTATGGCTACACCTTC. Variable domain in full (rest from reference TRBV9 and TRBJ1-2): DSGVTQTPKHLITATGQRVTLRCSPRSGDLSVYWYQQSLDQGLQFLIQYYNGEERAKGNILERFSAQQFPDLHSELNLSSLELGDSALYFCASSVDRGNNYGYTFGSGTRLTVV.

This clone was recorded once. This chain uses TRBV19 with TRBJ2-3, with a possible D match to TRBD2 (7 bases). The CDR3 contains 15 residues. V was clipped by 8 bases and J by 0 bases, with 15 bases between them. The germline CDR1 and CDR2 sequences are LNHDA and SQIVND (reference sequence). Written as DNA, the CDR3 is TGTGCCAGTTCTGGCCGGGGGGCGAGCACAGATACGCAGTATTTT. This gives the protein CASSGRGASTDTQYF.

This chain joins TRBV5-1 and TRBJ2-1; 16 bases line up with TRBD2. CDR1 and CDR2 (germline): SGHRS, YFSETQ. After removal of 4 bases from V and 10 bases from J, the junction contained 11 bases not matched to a gene. The CDR3 is 17 amino acids. The DNA of the CDR3 is TGCGCCAGCAGCCCCGTAGGGACTAGCGGGGGGGCCAGAGAGCAGTTCTTC. As protein: CASSPVGTSGGAREQFF.

This chain joins TRBV5-1 and TRBJ2-3; D is ambiguous. The CDR3 spans 14 residues. V was pared by 0 bases and J by 3 bases, with 8 bases between. Germline loops: CDR1 SGHRS, CDR2 YFSETQ. CDR3 coding DNA: TGCGCCAGCAGCTTGGGGAGCTTTACAGATACGCAGTATTTT. This gives the protein CASSLGSFTDTQYF.

The chain links TRBV7-9 to TRBJ1-1; weak D call: TRBD1 (5 bases). V dropped 1 base and J dropped 1 base, with 10 bases sitting between them. Germline assignment: CDR1 SEHNR and CDR2 FQNEAQ (reference sequence). The length of the CDR3 is 15 residues. This CDR3 is CASSLGGQGNTEAFF. CDR3 nucleotides: TGTGCCAGCAGCTTAGGCGGGCAGGGGAACACTGAAGCTTTCTTT.

This chain links TRBV27 with TRBJ1-2; 9 nucleotides match TRBD1. The V gene's germline CDR1 is MNHEY and CDR2 SMNVEV (reference sequence). The trim removed 3 bases at V and 7 bases at J, leaving 9 bases unmatched. CDR3 size: 15 residues. In DNA, the CDR3 is TGTGCCAGCAGTTTCATCCGGGACAGGGAGGGTGGCTACACCTTC. It specifies CASSFIRDREGGYTF.

This sequence joins TRBV7-9 and TRBJ1-1, with D perhaps TRBD1 (5 bases). The V end was cut by 3 bases, the J end by 0 bases, with 17 bases between. CDR1 and CDR2 from the germline V gene are SEHNR and FQNEAQ (reference sequence). This CDR3 contains 17 residues. The CDR3 nucleotides are TGTGCCAGCAGCTTGCGGGGCGGGCTAGGGGTGAACACTGAAGCTTTCTTT. The encoded protein is CASSLRGGLGVNTEAFF.

The table lists this clone with a count of one. The chain couples TRBV6-4 to TRBJ1-2, with D perhaps matching TRBD1 (6 bases). The V end was cut by 3 bases, the J end by 4 bases, with 9 bases between. The germline V gene encodes CDR1 MRHNA and CDR2 SNTAGT. The CDR3 has 13 amino acids. The CDR3: CASSDDRFYGYTF. The CDR3 DNA is TGTGCCAGCAGTGATGACAGGTTCTATGGCTACACCTTC.

The chain is built from TRBV11-1 and TRBJ1-1; D is possibly TRBD1 (5 bases). From germline, CDR1 is SGHAT and CDR2 FQDESV (reference sequence). CDR3 size: 13 residues. V gave up 8 bases and J gave up 4 bases, with 14 bases separating them. In DNA form, the CDR3 reads TGTGCCAGCGGAAGTGGGGGAAGCACTGAAGCTTTCTTT. As protein: CASGSGGSTEAFF.

As regards this clone: At one end the junction does not follow the germline gene, possibly because of a read error. The chain recombines TRBV2 with TRBJ1-2; D is unresolved. CDR1 is SNHLY, CDR2 FYNNEI, per germline. This CDR3 comprises 13 residues. The CDR3 DNA is TGTGCCAGCAATCTGAATTCGGTCTATGGTTACACCTTC. It is translated as CASNLNSVYGYTF.

The gene calls are TRBV6-5 and TRBJ2-3, with 12 nucleotides matching TRBD2. This CDR3 has 15 residues. Germline CDR1 and CDR2: MNHEY and SVGAGI. The V gene end was trimmed by 5 bases and the J gene end by 6 bases; junction bases not matched to a gene: 6. Here the CDR3 DNA reads TGTGCCAGCAGTCCTTGGACTAGCGGGGATGATACGCAGTATTTT. It is translated as CASSPWTSGDDTQYF.

The chain recombines TRBV6-5 with TRBJ1-1, with D tentatively TRBD1 (6 bases). V was pared by 6 bases and J by 11 bases, with 19 bases between. This CDR3 comprises 13 residues. The germline V gene encodes CDR1 MNHEY and CDR2 SVGAGI. The CDR3 here is CASRKGHPMDAFF. The CDR3 nucleotides read TGTGCCAGCAGGAAGGGACACCCAATGGACGCTTTCTTT.

The chain is built from TRBV7-2 and TRBJ2-4; the D gene could be TRBD1 or TRBD2 (5 bases each). CDR1 is SGHTA, CDR2 FQGNSA, per germline. This CDR3 has 18 amino acids. V lost 7 bases, J lost 1 base, and 23 bases lay in between. As DNA, the CDR3 is TGTGCCAGCACCCCTCTAGGGGACGCGAGTTACGCCAAAAACATTCAGTACTTC. Its protein is CASTPLGDASYAKNIQYF. Full variable domain (remainder filled in from reference TRBV7-2 and TRBJ2-4): GAGVSQSPSNKVTEKGKDVELRCDPISGHTALYWYRQSLGQGLEFLIYFQGNSAPDKSGLPSDRFSAERTGGSVSTLTIQRTQQEDSAVYLCASTPLGDASYAKNIQYFGAGTRLSVL.

The chain has TRBV18 and TRBJ1-1, with 11 nucleotides matching TRBD1. Germline values: CDR1 KGHSH, CDR2 LQKENI. CDR3 length equals 15 residues. With V trimmed by 3 bases and J by 1 base, 1 base remained unmatched. CDR3 DNA sequence: TGTGCCAGCTCACCGGGACAGGGGGGGAACACTGAAGCTTTCTTT. It yields the protein CASSPGQGGNTEAFF.

The genes are TRBV30 and TRBJ2-5; D may be TRBD2 (5 bases). CDR1 and CDR2 from the germline V gene are GTSNPN and SVGIG (reference sequence). V was clipped by 5 bases and J by 4 bases, with 20 bases between them. The CDR3 covers 15 residues. This chain's CDR3 is CAWGQQGLPPETQYF. The CDR3 coding sequence is TGTGCCTGGGGGCAACAAGGACTGCCCCCAGAGACCCAGTACTTC. The full variable domain, completed using reference TRBV30 and TRBJ2-5, is SQTIHQWPATLVQPVGSPLSLECTVEGTSNPNLYWYRQAAGRGLQLLFYSVGIGQISSEVPQNLSASRPQDRQFILSSKKLLLSDSGFYLCAWGQQGLPPETQYFGPGTRLLVL.